The 25 T cell receptor beta chains in this list originate from one sample, sequenced in a study of T cells in Graves' hyperthyroidism and ophthalmopathy. TCR beta CDR3 region amplification was performed from RNA transcripts. When the TCR CDR3 underwent first-round RT-PCR, the HTBI primer set was used. TCRdb ran MiXCR on the multiplex PCR reads and lists one entry per CDR3 protein. The sample lists under 400,000 distinct CDR3 sequences; 18% were seen once. The source material was blood. The receptors were gathered from a woman between 45 and 65 years old with Graves' hyperthyroidism.

This clonotype was recorded at least ten times. The J gene is TRBJ2-1, the V gene TRBV11-3; no firm D call. Germline loops: CDR1 SGHNT, CDR2 YENEEA. The ends were cut back, 1 base at V and 10 bases at J, with 14 bases in the middle. This CDR3 has 14 amino acids. CDR3 in DNA: TGTGCCAGCAGCTTAGGCCCATCTACAGACGAGCAGTTCTTC. It is translated as CASSLGPSTDEQFF.

The table lists this clonotype with many counts. The J gene is TRBJ1-3, the V gene TRBV28; tentative D call: TRBD1 (5 bases). The V gene lost 5 bases and the J gene lost 8 bases, with 10 bases spanning the gap. Germline CDR1 and CDR2: MDHEN and SYDVKM. The CDR3 is made up of 12 amino acids. The CDR3 sequence: CASSKLGDTIYF. DNA for the CDR3: TGTGCCAGCAGTAAATTGGGGGACACCATATATTTT.

This clonotype has a handful of counts. The gene calls are TRBV9 and TRBJ1-3; D is possibly TRBD1 (6 bases). V was shortened by 3 bases and J by 0 bases, with 16 bases between the two germline ends. Germline loops: CDR1 SGDLS, CDR2 YYNGEE. The length of the CDR3 is 17 residues. CDR3 amino acids: CASSAGSGGHSGNTIYF. DNA of the CDR3: TGTGCCAGCAGCGCAGGATCTGGGGGACACTCTGGAAACACCATATATTTT.

This clonotype has at least ten counts. The J gene is TRBJ2-1, the V gene TRBV11-2; 13 bases map to TRBD2. The CDR3 runs 15 residues. Germline CDR1 is SGHAT and CDR2 is FQNNGV. J was trimmed by 9 bases and V by 5 bases; bases with no gene match: 7. The CDR3 spells CASSLTSGGDLEQFF. The DNA of the CDR3 is TGTGCCAGCAGCCTCACTAGCGGGGGGGATCTTGAGCAGTTCTTC.

The rearrangement links TRBV4-1 to TRBJ2-5; no reliable D call. Germline V gene data show CDR1 as MGHRA and CDR2 as YSYEKL. This CDR3 contains 15 residues. The germline V and J ends were trimmed by 0 bases and 3 bases, with 11 bases remaining between them. CDR3: CASSQDEVRKETQYF. Written as DNA, the CDR3 is TGCGCCAGCAGCCAAGATGAAGTCAGAAAAGAGACCCAGTACTTC.

This clonotype was observed at least ten times. The rearrangement uses TRBV3-1 and TRBJ2-1; 10 nucleotides agree with TRBD2. The germline gives CDR1 LGHDT, CDR2 YNNKEL (reference sequence). The CDR3 loop spans 15 amino acids. The J segment lost 10 bases and the V segment lost 0 bases, leaving 6 bases of the junction unmatched. The CDR3 coding sequence is TGTGCCAGCAGCCAAGATGGAGCGGGGGGGCGAGAGCAGTTCTTC. It translates to CASSQDGAGGREQFF.

This clonotype was seen a few times. The rearrangement joins TRBV9 to TRBJ2-2; D is uncertain. Trimming pared 0 bases from V and 5 bases from J, leaving 14 bases between. The germline gives CDR1 SGDLS, CDR2 YYNGEE. The CDR3 length is 16 residues. CDR3 sequence: CASSVGGRQGTGELFF. CDR3 DNA sequence: TGTGCCAGCAGCGTAGGAGGACGACAAGGGACCGGGGAGCTGTTTTTT.

V and J are TRBV7-2 and TRBJ1-4; no reliable D call. The V end lost 7 bases, the J end lost 0 bases, and 6 bases lay between the germline ends. There are 13 residues in the CDR3. Germline CDR1 SGHTA, CDR2 FQGNSA. The CDR3 loop is CASTPATNEKLFF. In DNA, the CDR3 is TGTGCCAGCACACCTGCAACTAATGAAAAACTGTTTTTT. The whole variable domain, filled in from reference TRBV7-2 and TRBJ1-4, reads GAGVSQSPSNKVTEKGKDVELRCDPISGHTALYWYRQSLGQGLEFLIYFQGNSAPDKSGLPSDRFSAERTGGSVSTLTIQRTQQEDSAVYLCASTPATNEKLFFGSGTQLSVL.

This clonotype was observed at least ten times. J is TRBJ1-2 and V is TRBV5-1; D might be TRBD1 (6 bases). Trimming stripped 0 bases from V and 3 bases from J, with 6 bases between. This CDR3 is built from 13 residues. Per germline, CDR1 SGHRS and CDR2 YFSETQ. The CDR3 region has the DNA TGCGCCAGCAGCTTGGACAGGGACTATGGCTACACCTTC. Translating gives CASSLDRDYGYTF.

The sample holds a few counts of this clonotype. The CDR3 reads CASSSGGHGYTF. In nucleotides, the CDR3 is TGTGCCAGCAGCTCGGGGGGCCATGGCTACACCTTC. The chain has TRBV7-9 and TRBJ1-2; possibly TRBD1 for D (6 bases). CDR1 is SEHNR, CDR2 FQNEAQ, per germline (reference sequence). Trimming removed 4 bases from V and 6 bases from J, with 9 bases in between. The CDR3 contains 12 residues.

The chain employs TRBV7-3 and TRBJ1-6; 8 positions match TRBD1. This CDR3 has 22 amino acids. After removal of 9 bases from V and 0 bases from J, the junction contained 25 bases not matched to a gene. CDR1 and CDR2 from the germline V gene are SGHTA and FQGTGA. CDR3: CASTYGGLRPGGPSSYNSPLHF. The CDR3 DNA sequence: TGTGCCAGTACATACGGGGGCCTACGACCAGGGGGCCCGAGCTCCTATAATTCACCCCTCCACTTT.

This clonotype was found many times. The rearrangement links TRBV2 to TRBJ2-7; 8 nucleotides agree with TRBD1. The CDR3 totals 14 residues. The J segment lost 4 bases and the V segment lost 7 bases, leaving 9 bases of the junction unmatched. CDR1 and CDR2 (germline): SNHLY, FYNNEI. The CDR3 here is CASTVPGGAYEQYF. The CDR3 nucleotides read TGTGCCAGCACCGTACCAGGGGGCGCATACGAGCAGTACTTC.

The genes are TRBV28 and TRBJ1-4, with a weak D call TRBD1 (5 bases). Trimming left V 2 bases short and J 8 bases short, with 12 bases between. This CDR3 has 14 amino acids. CDR1 is MDHEN and CDR2 is SYDVKM in the germline V gene. The CDR3 loop is CASSLQGDVEKLFF. DNA for the CDR3: TGTGCCAGCAGTTTACAGGGAGATGTCGAAAAACTGTTTTTT.

The chain recombines TRBV5-6 with TRBJ1-1; 8 nucleotides line up with TRBD1. With 4 bases clipped from V and 5 bases from J, the junction kept 7 bases outside the gene matches. The CDR3 has 14 residues. The germline V gene has CDR1 SGHDT and CDR2 YYEEEE. The CDR3 sequence: CASSKQGVETEAFF. CDR3 DNA: TGTGCCAGCAGCAAACAGGGGGTGGAGACTGAAGCTTTCTTT.

This clonotype was recorded at least ten times. This rearrangement joins TRBV3-1 to TRBJ1-5; 7 bases are shared with TRBD1. This CDR3 spans 13 amino acids. CDR1 is LGHDT and CDR2 is YNNKEL in the germline V gene (reference sequence). Trimming cost V 8 bases and J 4 bases; bases outside gene matches: 5. This CDR3 is CASSPGGNQPQHF. The CDR3 DNA sequence: TGTGCCAGCTCACCAGGGGGGAATCAGCCCCAGCATTTT.

This clonotype was picked up a small number of times. V and J are TRBV29-1 and TRBJ2-2; 8 positions agree with TRBD2. The CDR3 loop spans 15 amino acids. The ends lost 6 bases at V and 5 bases at J; junction bases unmatched: 11. CDR1 and CDR2 from the germline V gene are SQVTM and ANQGSEA. The CDR3 bases are TGCAGCGTCTCCCCCCAAACGGGAGGGACCGGGGAGCTGTTTTTT. Protein: CSVSPQTGGTGELFF.

In this sample, this clonotype turned up many times. V usage is TRBV12-3 or TRBV12-4 and J usage is TRBJ2-1; perhaps TRBD1 as D (5 bases). V lost 4 bases to trimming and J lost 10 bases, with 11 bases between them. The CDR3 is made up of 12 amino acids. CDR3 DNA: TGTGCCAGCAGTTCAGGGCGCCGAGAGCAGTTCTTC. This sequence encodes CASSSGRREQFF.

This clonotype was detected many times. The V call is TRBV29-1, the J call TRBJ1-1; D is ambiguous. Per the germline V gene, CDR1 is SQVTM and CDR2 is ANQGSEA. V was cut by 7 bases and J by 1 base, with 13 bases left in between. The CDR3 is 13 amino acids. The CDR3 spells CSALDGPNTEAFF. The CDR3 bases are TGCAGCGCTTTGGACGGTCCGAACACTGAAGCTTTCTTT.

This clonotype was detected a few times. V is TRBV4-1 and J is TRBJ2-1, with D unclear. Trimming took off 2 bases at V and 6 bases at J, with 5 bases between the two ends. There are 12 residues in the CDR3. Germline V CDR1 and CDR2: MGHRA, YSYEKL. CDR3 coding DNA: TGCGCCAGCAGCCAACCGGCCAATGAGCAGTTCTTC. It translates to CASSQPANEQFF.

The chain links TRBV29-1 to TRBJ1-2; no definite D call. The CDR3 runs to 11 residues. Trimming took 2 bases from V and 6 from J, leaving 7 bases between them. Germline V gene data show CDR1 as SQVTM and CDR2 as ANQGSEA. The CDR3 bases are TGCAGCGTTGAACGGCAGCATGGCTACACCTTC. Translation gives CSVERQHGYTF. The whole variable domain, filled in from reference TRBV29-1 and TRBJ1-2, reads SAVISQKPSRDICQRGTSLTIQCQVDSQVTMMFWYRQQPGQSLTLIATANQGSEATYESGFVIDKFPISRPNLTFSTLTVSNMSPEDSSIYLCSVERQHGYTFGSGTRLTVV.

Many counts were recorded for this clonotype. The chain employs TRBV2 and TRBJ2-5; TRBD1 or TRBD2 may be the D gene (6 bases each). The CDR3 is made up of 12 amino acids. Deletions cut 8 bases from V and 4 bases from J, with 11 bases between. Germline V gives CDR1 SNHLY, CDR2 FYNNEI. The CDR3 here is CASSEGGETQYF. The CDR3 DNA is TGTGCCAGCTCCGAGGGGGGAGAGACCCAGTACTTC. The variable domain in full, completed from reference TRBV2 and TRBJ2-5, reads EPEVTQTPSHQVTQMGQEVILRCVPISNHLYFYWYRQILGQKVEFLVSFYNNEISEKSEIFDDQFSVERPDGSNFTLKIRSTKLEDSAMYFCASSEGGETQYFGPGTRLLVL.

The rearrangement joins TRBV15 to TRBJ1-3; 9 bases map to TRBD1. The CDR3 is 15 amino acids. V trimming: 4 bases; J trimming: 4 bases; junction bases outside the gene matches: 5. The germline V gene has CDR1 LNHNV and CDR2 YYDKDF (reference sequence). The CDR3: CATSIDRGTGNTIYF. The CDR3 DNA reads as TGTGCCACCAGCATCGACAGGGGGACAGGAAACACCATATATTTT. The full variable domain, with the rest looked up from reference TRBV15 and TRBJ1-3, is DAMVIQNPRYQVTQFGKPVTLSCSQTLNHNVMYWYQQKSSQAPKLLFHYYDKDFNNEADTPDNFQSRRPNTSFCFLDIRSPGLGDTAMYLCATSIDRGTGNTIYFGEGSWLTVV.

This clonotype was observed a single time. V usage is TRBV20-1 and J usage is TRBJ1-6, with D possibly matching TRBD1 (6 bases). Germline V gene lookup returns CDR1 DFQATT and CDR2 SNEGSKA (reference sequence). The germline V and J ends were trimmed by 3 bases and 6 bases, with 15 bases remaining between them. The length of the CDR3 is 15 residues. The CDR3 sequence is CSARGSGHINSPLHF. The DNA for the CDR3 is TGCAGTGCTAGGGGGTCGGGACACATTAATTCACCCCTCCACTTT.

This clonotype was picked up a small number of times. The chain is built from TRBV7-8 and TRBJ1-1; a weak D match, TRBD1 (5 bases). V gave up 5 bases and J gave up 6 bases, with 16 bases separating them. The CDR3 sequence is 14 residues long. CDR1 and CDR2 (germline): SGHVS, FQNEAQ. CDR3 amino acids: CASSILAGTAEAFF. The CDR3, as DNA: TGTGCCAGCAGCATTCTAGCCGGGACGGCTGAAGCTTTCTTT.

Only a few counts were recorded for this clonotype. The rearrangement uses TRBV20-1 and TRBJ1-2, with D perhaps matching TRBD1 (5 bases). Germline V gives CDR1 DFQATT, CDR2 SNEGSKA (reference sequence). The CDR3 consists of 13 residues. With 6 bases removed from V and 2 bases from J, the gap between germline ends came to 13 bases. This CDR3 reads CSASGPRNYGYTF. In DNA form, the CDR3 reads TGCAGTGCGTCGGGACCCCGGAACTATGGCTACACCTTC.